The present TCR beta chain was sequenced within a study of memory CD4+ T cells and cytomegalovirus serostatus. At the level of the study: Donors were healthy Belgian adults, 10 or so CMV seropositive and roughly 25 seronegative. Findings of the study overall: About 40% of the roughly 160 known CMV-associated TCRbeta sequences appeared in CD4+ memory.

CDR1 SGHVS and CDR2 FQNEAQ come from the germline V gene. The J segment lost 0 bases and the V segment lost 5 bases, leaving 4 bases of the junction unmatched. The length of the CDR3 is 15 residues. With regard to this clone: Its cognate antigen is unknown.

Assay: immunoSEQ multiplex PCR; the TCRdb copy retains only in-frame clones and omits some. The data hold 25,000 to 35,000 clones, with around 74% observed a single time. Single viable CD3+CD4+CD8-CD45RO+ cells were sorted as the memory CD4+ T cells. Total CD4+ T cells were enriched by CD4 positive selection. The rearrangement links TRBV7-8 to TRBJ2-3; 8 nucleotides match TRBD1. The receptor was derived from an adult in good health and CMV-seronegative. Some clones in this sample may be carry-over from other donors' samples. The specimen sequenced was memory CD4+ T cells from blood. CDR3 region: CASSKGQVSTDTQYF. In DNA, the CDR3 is TGTGCCAGCAGCAAGGGACAGGTCAGCACAGATACGCAGTATTTT.